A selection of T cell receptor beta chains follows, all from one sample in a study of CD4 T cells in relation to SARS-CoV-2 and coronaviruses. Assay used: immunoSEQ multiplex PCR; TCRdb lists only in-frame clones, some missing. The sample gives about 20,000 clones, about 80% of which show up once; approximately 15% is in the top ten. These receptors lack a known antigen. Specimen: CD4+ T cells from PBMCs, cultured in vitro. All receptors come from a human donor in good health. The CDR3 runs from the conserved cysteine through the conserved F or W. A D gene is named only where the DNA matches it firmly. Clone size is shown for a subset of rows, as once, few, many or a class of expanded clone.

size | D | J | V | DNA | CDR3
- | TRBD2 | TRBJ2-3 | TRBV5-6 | TGTGCCAGCAGCCTCTCCGGGACTAGCGGGACAGATACGCAGTATTTT | CASSLSGTSGTDTQYF
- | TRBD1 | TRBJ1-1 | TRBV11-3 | TGTGCCAGCAGCAGCTTCGGACAGGCCGAGAACACTGAAGCTTTCTTT | CASSSFGQAENTEAFF
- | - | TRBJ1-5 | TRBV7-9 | TGTGCCAGCAGCTCTGCCAGCTTTAGCAATCAGCCCCAGCATTTT | CASSSASFSNQPQHF
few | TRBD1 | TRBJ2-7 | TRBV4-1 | TGCGCCAGCAGCCCTTCTGGACAGGCGTACTACGAGCAGTACTTC | CASSPSGQAYYEQYF
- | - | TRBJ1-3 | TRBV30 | TGTGCCTGGAGTGTGATCTCTGGAAACACCATATATTTT | CAWSVISGNTIYF
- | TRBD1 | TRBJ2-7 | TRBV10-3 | TGTGCCATCGAGGGACAGGACACCTACGAGCAGTACTTC | CAIEGQDTYEQYF
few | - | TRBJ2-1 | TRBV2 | TGTGCCAGCAGTGAAAGGGACCTCCGAGCGCAGTTCTTC | CASSERDLRAQFF
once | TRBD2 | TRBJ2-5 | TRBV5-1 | TGCGCCAGCAGCCTCGGACTAGCGGGATCGGAGACCCAGTACTTC | CASSLGLAGSETQYF
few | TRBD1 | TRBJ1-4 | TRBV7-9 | TGTGCCAGCAGCTTGGAGACAGGGACTAATGAAAAACTGTTTTTT | CASSLETGTNEKLFF
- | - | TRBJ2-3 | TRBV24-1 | TGTGCCACCAGTGATCCGAACCTAGCGGATACGCAGTATTTT | CATSDPNLADTQYF
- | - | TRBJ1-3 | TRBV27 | TGTGCCAGCAGTTTTGTGGGGGGTGGAAACACCATATATTTT | CASSFVGGGNTIYF
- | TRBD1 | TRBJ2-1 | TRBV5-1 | TGCGCCAGCAGATCAACCGGGACAGCCTACAATGAGCAGTTCTTC | CASRSTGTAYNEQFF
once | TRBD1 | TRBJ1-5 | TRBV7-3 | TGTGCCAGCAGCTTAAGTGGGACAGGGGACCAGCCCCAGCATTTT | CASSLSGTGDQPQHF
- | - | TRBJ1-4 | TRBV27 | TGTGCCAGCAGTTCTACACTACCAGGAGACATAAATGAAAAACTGTTTTTT | CASSSTLPGDINEKLFF
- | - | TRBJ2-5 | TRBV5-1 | TGCGCCAGCAGCTTTACTAGGCTTGGGGAGACCCAGTACTTC | CASSFTRLGETQYF
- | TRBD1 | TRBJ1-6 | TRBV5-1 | TGCGCCAGCAGCGCGGGACAGCAAGCTTCACCCCTCCACTTT | CASSAGQQASPLHF
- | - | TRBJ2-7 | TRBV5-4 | TGTGCCAGCAGCGGGGAGCTGACGGGGAACGAGCAGTACTTC | CASSGELTGNEQYF
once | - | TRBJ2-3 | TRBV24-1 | TGTGCCACCAGTTTTCGAGATACGCAGTATTTT | CATSFRDTQYF
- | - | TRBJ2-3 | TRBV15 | TGTGCCACGATGGACGGAAGCACAGATACGCAGTATTTT | CATMDGSTDTQYF
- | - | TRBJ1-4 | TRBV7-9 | TGTGCCAGCAGCTTAGTACCGGCGCTGAATGAAAAACTGTTTTTT | CASSLVPALNEKLFF
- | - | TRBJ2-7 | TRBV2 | TGTGCCAGCAACCCGGGGGCGTCCTACGAGCAGTACTTC | CASNPGASYEQYF
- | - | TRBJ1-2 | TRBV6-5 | TGTGCCAGCAGTTACTCGCAGAGGGATGGCTACACCTTC | CASSYSQRDGYTF
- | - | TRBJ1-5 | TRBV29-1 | TGCAGCGTTGCAGCCGGGGACGGTGGTCAGCCCCAGCATTTT | CSVAAGDGGQPQHF
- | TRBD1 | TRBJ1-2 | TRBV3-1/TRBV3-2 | TGTGCCAGCAGCTACCGGGACAGGGGGTTCTATGGCTACACCTTC | CASSYRDRGFYGYTF
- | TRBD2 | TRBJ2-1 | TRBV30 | TGTGCCTGGAGTTTGACTAGCGGAATTTACAATGAGCAGTTCTTC | CAWSLTSGIYNEQFF
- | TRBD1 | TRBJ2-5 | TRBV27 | TGTGCCAGCAGCAAACAGGGGGACGGTTTTGGGGAGACCCAGTACTTC | CASSKQGDGFGETQYF
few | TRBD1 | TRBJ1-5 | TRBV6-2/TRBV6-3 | TGTGCCAGCAGTTACTGGGGGGGACAGGGGATTCAGCCCCAGCATTTT | CASSYWGGQGIQPQHF
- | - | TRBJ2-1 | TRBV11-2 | TGTGCCAGCAGCCCGCCTTACAATGAGCAGTTCTTC | CASSPPYNEQFF
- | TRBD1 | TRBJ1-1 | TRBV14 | TGTGCCAGCGGGACAGGGGGCATGGGCACTGAAGCTTTCTTT | CASGTGGMGTEAFF
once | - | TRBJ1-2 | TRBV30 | TGTGCCTGGACGTCATCCTATGGCTACACCTTC | CAWTSSYGYTF
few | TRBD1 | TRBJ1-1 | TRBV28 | TGTGCCAGCACCTCATCCGGGACAGCGAACACTGAAGCTTTCTTT | CASTSSGTANTEAFF
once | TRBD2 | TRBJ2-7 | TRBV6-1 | TGTGCCAGCAGTGAAACCCTGGGACTAGCGGGAGAGACGTTTAACGAGCAGTACTTC | CASSETLGLAGETFNEQYF
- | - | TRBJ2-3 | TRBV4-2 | TGTGCCAGCAGCCAAGATCCGGGGGGCACAGATACGCAGTATTTT | CASSQDPGGTDTQYF
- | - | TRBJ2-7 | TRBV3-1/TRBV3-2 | TGTGCCAGCAGTCAGCGACAGGTGCCCGAGCAGTACTTC | CASSQRQVPEQYF
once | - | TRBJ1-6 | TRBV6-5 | TGTGCCAGCGGATACCAAAGAGGGGGGAATTCACCCCTCCACTTT | CASGYQRGGNSPLHF
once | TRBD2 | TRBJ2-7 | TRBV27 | TGTGCCAGCAGTCCCCGGACTAGCGGGAGCGAGCAGTACTTC | CASSPRTSGSEQYF
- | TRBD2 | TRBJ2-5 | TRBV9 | TGTGCCAGCAGCGCTTGGTTAGCGGGAGGGTCCCAAGAGACCCAGTACTTC | CASSAWLAGGSQETQYF
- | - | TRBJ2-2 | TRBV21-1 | TGTGCCAGCAGCAAATCTGGGCGGGACATATCCGGGGAGCTGTTTTTT | CASSKSGRDISGELFF
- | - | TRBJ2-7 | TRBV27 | TGTGCCAGCAGTTTCGGGACCAACCAACTCTACGAGCAGTACTTC | CASSFGTNQLYEQYF
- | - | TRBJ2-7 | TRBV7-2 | TGTGCCAGCAGCTTAGAAATTACGACCTACGAGCAGTACTTC | CASSLEITTYEQYF
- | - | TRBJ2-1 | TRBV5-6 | TGTGCCAGCAGCTTGGCCGGGAGAAATGAGCAGTTCTTC | CASSLAGRNEQFF
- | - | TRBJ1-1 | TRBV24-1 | TGTGCCACCAGTGATTCACAGGGTACCCCTGAAGCTTTCTTT | CATSDSQGTPEAFF
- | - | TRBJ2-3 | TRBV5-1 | TGCGCCAGCAGCCGGGGTGGGGGTGTGTCAGTTACGCAGTATTTT | CASSRGGGVSVTQYF
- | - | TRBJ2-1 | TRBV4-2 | TGTGCCAGCAGCCAAGGGCTGGGGGCGGGAGTAAACTATGAGCAGTTCTTC | CASSQGLGAGVNYEQFF
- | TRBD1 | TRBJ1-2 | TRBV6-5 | TGTGCCAGCACCCGGACAGGGGAGGGCTATGGCTACACCTTC | CASTRTGEGYGYTF
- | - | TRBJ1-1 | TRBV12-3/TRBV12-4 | TGTGCCAGCAGAATCACAGTAAACACTGAAGCTTTCTTT | CASRITVNTEAFF
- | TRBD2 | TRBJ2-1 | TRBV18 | TGTGCCAGCTCACCGCAAGAAATAGGGCTAGCGGGGACGAGCTCCTACAATGAGCAGTTCTTC | CASSPQEIGLAGTSSYNEQFF
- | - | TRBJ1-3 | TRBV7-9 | TGTGCCAGCAGCTTAGACGGGGGAGGCACTGGAAACACCATATATTTT | CASSLDGGGTGNTIYF
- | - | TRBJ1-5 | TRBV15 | TGTGCCACCAGCAGAGTGGAAGGAGCACTTAGCAATCAGCCCCAGCATTTT | CATSRVEGALSNQPQHF
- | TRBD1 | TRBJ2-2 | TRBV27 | TGTGGAACCGGGACAGGGATTACCGGGGAGCTGTTTTTT | CGTGTGITGELFF
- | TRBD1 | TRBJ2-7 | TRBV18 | TGTGCCAGCTCGGGGACAGGATCAAACTACGAGCAGTACTTC | CASSGTGSNYEQYF
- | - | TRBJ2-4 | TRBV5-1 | TGCGCCAGCAGCTCCGACAGGGCCAAAAACATTCAGTACTTC | CASSSDRAKNIQYF
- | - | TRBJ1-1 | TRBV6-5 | TGTGCCAGCAGTTACCTCCAGGGGAACACTGAAGCTTTCTTT | CASSYLQGNTEAFF